Below are 14 T cell receptor beta chains sequenced from a single sample in a study of T-cell memory formation after mild COVID-19. TCRdb independently ran MiXCR on the 5' RACE reads; one entry per CDR3 protein. The sample yields just under 550,000 distinct CDR3 sequences, around 21% seen once. Material for sequencing was PBMCs or a T cell subset sorted from them (not recorded which). The origin of the receptors is an adult woman who had mild COVID-19 (a few samples of this study predate the infection). Cell type and time point are not known.

The chain recombines TRBV5-1 with TRBJ2-1, with 13 bases fitting TRBD2. Looked up from germline, CDR1 is SGHRS and CDR2 is YFSETQ. The CDR3 totals 17 residues. Trimming cost V 4 bases and J 4 bases; bases outside gene matches: 8. This chain's CDR3 is CASSPGLAGSSYNEQFF. In DNA, the CDR3 is TGCGCCAGCAGCCCGGGACTAGCGGGATCGTCATACAATGAGCAGTTCTTC.

The chain employs TRBV5-1 and TRBJ2-5; 16 nucleotides line up with TRBD2. This CDR3 has 18 amino acids. Trimming at V came to 4 bases and at J to 5 bases, leaving 11 bases not matched to a gene. Germline V CDR1 and CDR2: SGHRS, YFSETQ. Here the CDR3 reads CASSRVPGLAGGRETQYF. The CDR3 region has the DNA TGCGCCAGCAGCAGAGTCCCGGGACTAGCGGGAGGGCGGGAGACCCAGTACTTC.

Many counts were recorded for this clonotype. The chain employs TRBV7-3 and TRBJ2-2; D ambiguous. The V and J ends lost 8 bases and 6 bases respectively, with 7 bases between them. Germline V gives CDR1 SGHTA, CDR2 FQGTGA. The CDR3 runs to 11 residues. CDR3 protein: CASGRAGELFF. The CDR3 DNA sequence: TGTGCCAGCGGTCGGGCCGGGGAGCTGTTTTTT.

The genes are TRBV5-5 and TRBJ1-1; weak D call: TRBD1 (6 bases). Trimming shortened V by 2 bases and J by 0 bases, and 11 bases separated the two germline ends. Germline CDR1 and CDR2: SGHKS and YYEKEE (reference sequence). The CDR3 is made up of 15 amino acids. CDR3 loop: CASSFFRGMNTEAFF. The CDR3 nucleotides are TGTGCCAGCAGCTTTTTCAGGGGAATGAACACTGAAGCTTTCTTT.

This rearrangement joins TRBV5-1 to TRBJ2-2, with D possibly TRBD1 on 5 matching bases. This CDR3 is built from 14 residues. Germline V gene data show CDR1 as SGHRS and CDR2 as YFSETQ. V dropped 5 bases and J dropped 3 bases, with 11 bases sitting between them. CDR3 loop: CASSYLGDTGELFF. The CDR3 DNA reads TGCGCCAGCAGTTACTTAGGGGACACCGGGGAGCTGTTTTTT. The whole variable domain, filled in from reference TRBV5-1 and TRBJ2-2, reads KAGVTQTPRYLIKTRGQQVTLSCSPISGHRSVSWYQQTPGQGLQFLFEYFSETQRNKGNFPGRFSGRQFSNSRSEMNVSTLELGDSALYLCASSYLGDTGELFFGEGSRLTVL.

The chain uses TRBV25-1 and TRBJ2-1; D possibly corresponds to TRBD1 (6 bases). The CDR3 contains 14 residues. Germline V gives CDR1 MGHDK, CDR2 SYGVNS. The V end lost 7 bases, the J end lost 3 bases, and 13 bases lay between the germline ends. The CDR3 region has the DNA TGTGCCAGCACCGGCCAGGGGCTCTACAATGAGCAGTTCTTC. It codes for CASTGQGLYNEQFF. The full variable domain, with the rest looked up from reference TRBV25-1 and TRBJ2-1, is EADIYQTPRYLVIGTGKKITLECSQTMGHDKMYWYQQDPGMELHLIHYSYGVNSTEKGDLSSESTVSRIRTEHFPLTLESARPSHTSQYLCASTGQGLYNEQFFGPGTRLTVL.

V gene TRBV7-8 combines with J gene TRBJ1-1; D is unclear. The germline CDR1 and CDR2 sequences are SGHVS and FQNEAQ. With 5 bases removed from V and 3 bases from J, the gap between germline ends came to 16 bases. The CDR3 consists of 15 residues. CDR3 amino acids: CASSPGRPSDTEAFF. In DNA form, the CDR3 reads TGTGCCAGCAGCCCTGGACGGCCTTCGGACACTGAAGCTTTCTTT.

The V gene is TRBV5-1, the J gene TRBJ2-2; D is possibly TRBD1 (6 bases). From germline, CDR1 is SGHRS and CDR2 YFSETQ. V shed 0 bases and J shed 2 bases, with 8 bases lying between them. The CDR3 has 15 residues. CDR3 DNA sequence: TGCGCCAGCAGCTTGGGGGACATTAACACCGGGGAGCTGTTTTTT. As protein: CASSLGDINTGELFF.

A few counts support this clonotype. V is TRBV10-3 and J is TRBJ2-1; D call uncertain. Trimming pared 4 bases from V and 5 bases from J, leaving 9 bases between. The germline CDR1 and CDR2 sequences are ENHRY and SYGVKD. The CDR3 consists of 13 residues. The DNA of the CDR3 is TGTGCCATCAGTGCGAGCAGTAACAATGAGCAGTTCTTC. This encodes CAISASSNNEQFF.

There are a few counts of this clonotype. The chain links TRBV7-8 to TRBJ1-2, with 11 bases that match TRBD1. The V and J ends lost 5 bases and 8 bases, in that order; junction bases with no gene match: 10. Germline lookup yields CDR1 SGHVS and CDR2 FQNEAQ. The CDR3 contains 15 residues. The CDR3 protein is CASSTWTGGAGGYTF. The DNA of the CDR3 is TGTGCCAGCAGCACCTGGACAGGGGGCGCAGGCGGCTACACCTTC. Based on the CDR3 plus reference TRBV7-8 and TRBJ1-2, the full variable domain is GAGVSQSPRYKVAKRGQDVALRCDPISGHVSLFWYQQALGQGPEFLTYFQNEAQLDKSGLPSDRFFAERPEGSVSTLKIQRTQQEDSAVYLCASSTWTGGAGGYTFGSGTRLTVV.

The rearrangement uses TRBV7-9 and TRBJ2-3; D is unclear. The CDR3 has 12 residues. The V end lost 4 bases, the J end lost 7 bases, and 9 bases lay between the germline ends. Germline-derived CDR1 and CDR2 are SEHNR and FQNEAQ (reference sequence). CDR3 sequence (DNA): TGTGCCAGCAGCTACGACACGAATACGCAGTATTTT. It specifies CASSYDTNTQYF.

The gene calls are TRBV6-1 and TRBJ1-2; TRBD1 matches at 9 bases. The CDR3 has 13 amino acids. The V and J ends lost 6 bases and 10 bases, in that order; junction bases with no gene match: 9. Germline V gene sequence: CDR1 MNHNS, CDR2 SASEGT. CDR3 in amino acids: CASRNRGPQHYTF. The CDR3 bases are TGTGCCAGCAGAAACAGGGGGCCTCAACACTACACCTTC.

This clonotype was detected a few times. V and J are TRBV5-1 and TRBJ2-2; tentatively, D is TRBD1 (7 bases). V gave up 1 base and J gave up 4 bases, with 14 bases separating them. This CDR3 spans 16 amino acids. CDR1 is SGHRS and CDR2 is YFSETQ in the germline V gene. CDR3 protein: CASSLTPGGSTGELFF. Here the CDR3 DNA reads TGCGCCAGCAGCTTGACGCCAGGGGGGAGCACCGGGGAGCTGTTTTTT.

The chain has TRBV2 and TRBJ2-7; D not certain. CDR3 length: 16 amino acids. V lost 1 base and J lost 4, with 17 bases in between. Per germline, CDR1 SNHLY and CDR2 FYNNEI. The CDR3 DNA follows: TGTGCCAGCAGTGAAGGAGGATTTGTCCCCCCGTACGAGCAGTACTTC. It is translated as CASSEGGFVPPYEQYF.